This TCR beta chain appears in the sequencing data of a study of beta chain features in type 1 diabetes. Study-level points and caveats: A PCR bias possibly favoring shorter templates would apply equally to patients and controls.

The CDR3 spans 13 residues. The V end was cut by 3 bases, the J end by 4 bases, with 6 bases between. Germline V gives CDR1 SEHNR, CDR2 FQNEAQ (reference sequence). With regard to this clone: What it recognizes is unknown.

The investigators reverse transcribed all of the isolated RNA, so they sequenced expressed TCRB transcripts. Assay: immunoSEQ multiplex PCR; the TCRdb copy retains only in-frame clones and omits some. Of 450,000 or so clones in the sample, over 10% were seen once. Sample: naive CD4+ T cells from blood. The receptor was isolated from a woman under 30 in good health. This chain uses TRBV7-9 with TRBJ1-4, with D tentatively TRBD1 (5 bases). This CDR3 is CASSFQGNEKLFF. The CDR3 DNA is TGTGCCAGCAGCTTCCAGGGTAATGAAAAACTGTTTTTT.